Included here is one T cell receptor beta chain sequence, with context. Deletions cut 4 bases from V and 6 bases from J, with 15 bases between. Looked up from germline, CDR1 is SEHNR and CDR2 is FQNEAQ (reference sequence). This CDR3 has 15 amino acids. These data originate in a study of blood T cell repertoires in COVID-19. Background on the study: Acute-phase and convalescent COVID-19 samples originated in the United States, Italy and Spain. PBMCs, B-cell-depleted T cells, or T cells were the source of the cDNA or gDNA that made up the material.

In the authors' workflow: Estimates of nucleated cell counts were drawn from the amplification of reference gene primers. The data were produced by immunoSEQ multiplex PCR, yet TCRdb's version contains in-frame clones alone and is incomplete. V and J calls and clone size are copied from that table; D and trimming were computed from the DNA. The data show roughly 250,000 clones, around four fifths seen once. V gene TRBV7-9 combines with J gene TRBJ2-2, with a possible D match to TRBD1 (8 bases). The source of this sequence is a woman aged 40-49 years with active or convalescent COVID-19. Sequences were obtained from peripheral blood. As DNA, the CDR3 is TGTGCCAGCAGCTCGCCTACAGGGGGGGCCGGGGAGCTGTTTTTT. Protein sequence: CASSSPTGGAGELFF.